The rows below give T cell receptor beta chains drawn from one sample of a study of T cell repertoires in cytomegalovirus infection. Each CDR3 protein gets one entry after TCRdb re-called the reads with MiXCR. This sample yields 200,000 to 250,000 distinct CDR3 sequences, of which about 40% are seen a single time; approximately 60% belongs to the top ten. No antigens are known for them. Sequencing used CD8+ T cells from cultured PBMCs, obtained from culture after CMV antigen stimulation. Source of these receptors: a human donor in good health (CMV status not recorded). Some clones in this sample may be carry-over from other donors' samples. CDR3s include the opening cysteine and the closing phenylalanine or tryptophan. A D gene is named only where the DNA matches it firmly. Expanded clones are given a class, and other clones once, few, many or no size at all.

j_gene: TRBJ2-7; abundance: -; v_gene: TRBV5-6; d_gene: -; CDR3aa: CARKPRGRGFYEQYF; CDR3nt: TGTGCCAGAAAACCCAGGGGCAGGGGTTTCTACGAGCAGTACTTC
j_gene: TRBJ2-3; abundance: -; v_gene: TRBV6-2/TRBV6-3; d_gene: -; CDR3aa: CASSYPDSDTADTQYF; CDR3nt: TGTGCCAGCAGTTACCCAGACTCGGATACGGCAGATACGCAGTATTTT
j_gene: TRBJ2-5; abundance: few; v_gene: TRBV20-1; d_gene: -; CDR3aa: CSASVPRDYQETQYF; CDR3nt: TGCAGTGCTAGCGTTCCCCGGGACTACCAAGAGACCCAGTACTTC
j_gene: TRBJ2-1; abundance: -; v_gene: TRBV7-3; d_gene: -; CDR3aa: CASSLSRDSGHEQFF; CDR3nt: TGTGCCAGCAGCTTGAGCCGGGACTCAGGACATGAGCAGTTCTTC
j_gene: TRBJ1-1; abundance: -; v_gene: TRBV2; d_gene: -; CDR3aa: CASSVTSEAFF; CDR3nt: TGTGCCAGCAGTGTGACAAGTGAAGCTTTCTTT
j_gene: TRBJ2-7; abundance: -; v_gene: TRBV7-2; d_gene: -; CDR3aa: CASSLEYEQYF; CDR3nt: TGTGCCAGCAGCTTAGAGTACGAGCAGTACTTC
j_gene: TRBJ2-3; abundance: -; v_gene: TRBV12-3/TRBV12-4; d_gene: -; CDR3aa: CASTHSGTGPLGGTDTQYF; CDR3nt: TGTGCCAGCACCCACTCGGGTACCGGGCCCTTGGGAGGCACAGATACGCAGTATTTT
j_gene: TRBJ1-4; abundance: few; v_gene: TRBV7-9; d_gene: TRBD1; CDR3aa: CASSLAQGWANEKLFF; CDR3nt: TGTGCCAGCAGCTTAGCACAGGGGTGGGCTAATGAAAAACTGTTTTTT
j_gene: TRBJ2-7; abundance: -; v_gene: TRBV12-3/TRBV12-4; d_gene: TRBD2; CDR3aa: CASKYSGGTYEQYF; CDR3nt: TGTGCCAGCAAGTATAGCGGGGGAACCTACGAGCAGTACTTC
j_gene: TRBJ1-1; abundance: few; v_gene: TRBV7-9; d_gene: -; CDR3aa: CASRRPGPSEAFF; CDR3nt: TGTGCCAGCAGGAGACCGGGACCGTCTGAAGCTTTCTTT
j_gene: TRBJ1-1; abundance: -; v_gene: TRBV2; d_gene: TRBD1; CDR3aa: CASSPRGGNTEAFF; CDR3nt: TGTGCCAGCAGTCCCAGGGGGGGGAACACTGAAGCTTTCTTT
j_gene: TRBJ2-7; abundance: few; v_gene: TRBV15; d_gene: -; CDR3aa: CATSGSGEQYF; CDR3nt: TGTGCCACCAGCGGGTCTGGGGAGCAGTACTTC
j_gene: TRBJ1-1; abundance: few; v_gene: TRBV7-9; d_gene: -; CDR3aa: CASSPLGAEAFF; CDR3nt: TGTGCCAGCAGCCCCCTCGGGGCTGAAGCTTTCTTT
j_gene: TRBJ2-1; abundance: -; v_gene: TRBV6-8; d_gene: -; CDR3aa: CASSYNGGTAYNEQFF; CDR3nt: TGTGCCAGCAGTTACAATGGGGGAACCGCCTACAATGAGCAGTTCTTC
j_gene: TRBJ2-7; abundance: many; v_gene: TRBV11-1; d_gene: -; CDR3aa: CASSLLTGRVDHEQYF; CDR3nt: TGTGCCAGCAGCCTCCTGACAGGGAGGGTCGATCACGAGCAGTACTTC